Below are 25 T cell receptor beta chains sequenced from a single sample in a study of cytomegalovirus exposure and HLA in healthy donors. Here immunoSEQ multiplex PCR was the method, and the copy in TCRdb shows in-frame clones only, minus some. The sample shows about 260,000 clones, about nine tenths of them seen only once. What was sequenced was PBMCs. Receptors originate from a woman younger than 45 in good health and CMV-seronegative.

The chain employs TRBV27 and TRBJ2-3; D is unresolved. Between the trimmed V and J ends, which lost 2 bases and 3 bases, there was a span of 9 bases. The CDR3 length is 14 residues. Germline V gene data show CDR1 as MNHEY and CDR2 as SMNVEV (reference sequence). This CDR3 is CASSLAPITDTQYF. The CDR3 nucleotides are TGTGCCAGCAGTTTAGCCCCCATAACAGATACGCAGTATTTT.

V is TRBV5-1 and J is TRBJ2-1; 10 bases fit TRBD2. The CDR3 runs to 17 residues. Germline assignment: CDR1 SGHRS and CDR2 YFSETQ. V lost 1 base to trimming and J lost 2 bases; unmatched junction nucleotides: 6. CDR3 region: CASSLILAGGTYNEQFF. As DNA, the CDR3 is TGCGCCAGCAGCTTGATCTTAGCGGGAGGCACCTACAATGAGCAGTTCTTC.

This sequence joins TRBV7-2 and TRBJ2-3, with a weak D call TRBD1 (6 bases). The V end lost 1 base, the J end lost 4 bases, and 15 bases lay between the germline ends. This CDR3 is built from 16 residues. Per the germline V gene, CDR1 is SGHTA and CDR2 is FQGNSA. In DNA form, the CDR3 reads TGTGCCAGCAGCTTAGTTGGGACAAAACCCTCAGATACGCAGTATTTT. This encodes CASSLVGTKPSDTQYF.

This chain uses TRBV28 with TRBJ2-6; possible D gene TRBD2, 5 bases. Germline V CDR1 and CDR2: MDHEN, SYDVKM. The V end was cut by 6 bases, the J end by 1 base, with 10 bases between. The CDR3 spans 15 residues. CDR3 protein: CASSKLASGANVLTF. The CDR3 nucleotides are TGTGCCAGCAGCAAATTAGCGTCTGGGGCCAACGTCCTGACTTTC.

The sample holds one count of this clone. The chain carries TRBV7-2 and TRBJ2-7, with 11 bases aligning to TRBD2. Per germline, CDR1 SGHTA and CDR2 FQGNSA. Trimming cost V 5 bases and J 2 bases; bases outside gene matches: 8. This CDR3 spans 16 amino acids. The CDR3 bases are TGTGCCAGCAGCCGAGCAGGGACTAGCGGTGCCTACGAGCAGTACTTC. Protein product: CASSRAGTSGAYEQYF. Full variable domain (remainder filled in from reference TRBV7-2 and TRBJ2-7): GAGVSQSPSNKVTEKGKDVELRCDPISGHTALYWYRQSLGQGLEFLIYFQGNSAPDKSGLPSDRFSAERTGGSVSTLTIQRTQQEDSAVYLCASSRAGTSGAYEQYFGPGTRLTVT.

This clone was seen a handful of times. This sequence joins TRBV5-1 and TRBJ1-2; perhaps TRBD1 as D (6 bases). CDR1 is SGHRS and CDR2 is YFSETQ in the germline V gene. Trimming shortened V by 0 bases and J by 6 bases, and 12 bases separated the two germline ends. This CDR3 has 14 residues. In DNA, the CDR3 is TGCGCCAGCAGCTTGGACCAGGGGATTGATGGCTACACCTTC. The encoded protein is CASSLDQGIDGYTF.

This chain uses TRBV28 with TRBJ2-7; perhaps TRBD2 as D (6 bases). There are 13 residues in the CDR3. Germline V gene sequence: CDR1 MDHEN, CDR2 SYDVKM. V was trimmed by 6 bases and J by 2 bases, leaving 11 bases between them. DNA of the CDR3: TGTGCCAGCAGCGGGAGATGGGCCTACGAGCAGTACTTC. Its translation is CASSGRWAYEQYF.

V gene TRBV11-2 combines with J gene TRBJ1-1; weak D call: TRBD1 (6 bases). The V and J ends lost 6 bases and 4 bases respectively, with 15 bases between them. The CDR3 extends over 14 amino acids. Per the germline V gene, CDR1 is SGHAT and CDR2 is FQNNGV. CDR3 region: CASRPITGSTEAFF. The CDR3 region has the DNA TGTGCCAGCAGGCCAATAACAGGGAGCACTGAAGCTTTCTTT.

This chain connects TRBV19 to TRBJ2-4; 9 bases agree with TRBD2. CDR1 is LNHDA, CDR2 SQIVND, per germline (reference sequence). The CDR3 runs to 15 residues. With 3 bases clipped from V and 5 bases from J, the junction kept 5 bases outside the gene matches. This chain's CDR3 is CASSISGRGQNIQYF. CDR3 bases: TGTGCCAGTAGTATTAGCGGGAGAGGACAAAACATTCAGTACTTC.

V is TRBV4-1 and J is TRBJ1-2; 12 bases are a match to TRBD1. CDR1 is MGHRA and CDR2 is YSYEKL in the germline V gene. V lost 2 bases and J lost 7; bases outside the gene matches: 14. This CDR3 contains 18 residues. The DNA of the CDR3 is TGCGCCAGCAGCCAACCAGGGACAGGGGGCGACCTATACGGTGGCTACACCTTC. Its translation: CASSQPGTGGDLYGGYTF.

This chain uses TRBV28 with TRBJ1-2; no clear D. This CDR3 comprises 13 residues. Trimming pared 7 bases from V and 1 base from J, leaving 10 bases between. CDR1 is MDHEN, CDR2 SYDVKM, per germline. The DNA of the CDR3 is TGTGCCAGCAATTGGGAAAATAACTATGGCTACACCTTC. It is translated as CASNWENNYGYTF.

The chain couples TRBV4-1 to TRBJ2-7; 9 bases map to TRBD2. V lost 4 bases, J lost 5 bases, and 6 bases stayed unmatched. The CDR3 totals 14 residues. Germline V lookup: CDR1 MGHRA, CDR2 YSYEKL. CDR3 sequence reads: CASSLTSGGDEQYF. CDR3 in DNA: TGCGCCAGCAGCCTGACTAGCGGCGGCGACGAGCAGTACTTC.

The CDR3 loop is CASSPQTGASDTQYF. The DNA for the CDR3 is TGTGCCAGCAGTCCCCAGACAGGGGCCTCAGATACGCAGTATTTT. The J gene is TRBJ2-3, the V gene TRBV28; 8 bases match TRBD1. The ends lost 5 bases at V and 4 bases at J; junction bases unmatched: 8. The V gene's germline CDR1 is MDHEN and CDR2 SYDVKM. CDR3 length: 15 amino acids.

The chain combines TRBV4-1 with TRBJ2-7; maybe TRBD1 (5 bases). Germline loops: CDR1 MGHRA, CDR2 YSYEKL. V was clipped by 1 base and J by 4 bases, with 8 bases between them. The CDR3 sequence is 13 residues long. CDR3 protein: CASSQATEYEQYF. The CDR3 nucleotides are TGCGCCAGCAGCCAAGCGACAGAGTACGAGCAGTACTTC.

To note about this clone: Other DNA sequences in the sample encode the same CDR3. The rearrangement joins TRBV6-5 to TRBJ1-1, with D perhaps matching TRBD1 (5 bases). The CDR3 totals 13 residues. Trimming removed 3 bases at V and 5 bases at J, with 10 bases between. Germline-derived CDR1 and CDR2 are MNHEY and SVGAGI. CDR3 DNA: TGTGCCAGCAGTTATGGTGCAGGGACTGAAGCTTTCTTT. This encodes CASSYGAGTEAFF.

The V gene is TRBV19, the J gene TRBJ2-1; TRBD2 matches 9 bases. Germline CDR1 is LNHDA and CDR2 is SQIVND (reference sequence). The J segment lost 0 bases and the V segment lost 3 bases, leaving 6 bases of the junction unmatched. This CDR3 region has 17 residues. The CDR3 sequence: CASSILGREGSYNEQFF. CDR3 in DNA: TGTGCCAGTAGTATCCTAGGGCGGGAGGGCTCCTACAATGAGCAGTTCTTC.

The gene calls are TRBV5-4 and TRBJ1-4; a possible D gene is TRBD1 (5 bases). Germline V CDR1 and CDR2: SGHNT, YYREEE (reference sequence). This CDR3 spans 17 amino acids. V gave up 2 bases and J gave up 2 bases, with 16 bases separating them. The CDR3 protein is CASSFIAGRSTNEKLFF. The CDR3 bases are TGTGCCAGCAGCTTTATCGCAGGGAGGTCGACTAATGAAAAACTGTTTTTT.

The rearrangement links TRBV27 to TRBJ2-7, with a possible D match to TRBD1 (5 bases). The CDR3 consists of 13 residues. V was trimmed by 2 bases and J by 3 bases, leaving 8 bases between them. The germline CDR1 and CDR2 sequences are MNHEY and SMNVEV (reference sequence). The CDR3 here is CASSLTRVYEQYF. In DNA, the CDR3 is TGTGCCAGCAGTTTAACCAGGGTCTACGAGCAGTACTTC.

This chain uses TRBV11-3 with TRBJ1-1; possible D gene TRBD1, 6 bases. This CDR3 comprises 15 residues. From germline, CDR1 is SGHNT and CDR2 YENEEA. The ends were cut back, 6 bases at V and 1 base at J, with 15 bases in the middle. The CDR3 spells CASRTGASGNTEAFF. CDR3 DNA: TGTGCCAGCAGGACAGGAGCGTCAGGGAACACTGAAGCTTTCTTT.

This chain uses TRBV5-1 with TRBJ2-1, with 8 nucleotides matching TRBD2. The CDR3 has 16 amino acids. Germline values: CDR1 SGHRS, CDR2 YFSETQ. V dropped 4 bases and J dropped 2; count of bases not matched to a gene: 8. This CDR3 is CASSPGAGGAYNEQFF. CDR3 nucleotides: TGCGCCAGCAGCCCCGGGGCGGGGGGAGCCTACAATGAGCAGTTCTTC.

The gene calls are TRBV10-2 and TRBJ2-4, with TRBD1 identical over 11 bases. V lost 1 base and J lost 7; bases outside the gene matches: 0. CDR1 WSHSY and CDR2 SAAADI come from the germline V gene. The CDR3 has 14 amino acids. The CDR3 DNA reads TGCGCCAGCAGTGAGTGGACAGGGGGCAACATTCAGTACTTC. Translation: CASSEWTGGNIQYF.

The rearrangement uses TRBV10-3 and TRBJ2-7; D is undetermined. This CDR3 is 12 amino acids long. Deletions cut 4 bases from V and 6 bases from J, with 10 bases between. Germline lookup yields CDR1 ENHRY and CDR2 SYGVKD. This chain's CDR3 is CAISGDPPEQYF. In DNA form, the CDR3 reads TGTGCCATCAGTGGAGACCCTCCCGAGCAGTACTTC.

This clone was picked up a small number of times. The chain joins TRBV5-3 to TRBJ2-1, with 12 bases fitting TRBD2. TRBV5-3 is sorted into the ORF group, with uncertain function. CDR3 size: 18 residues. Trimming at V came to 0 bases and at J to 3 bases, leaving 7 bases not matched to a gene. CDR3 nucleotide sequence: TGTGCCAGAAGCTTGGAGTCTAGCGGGAGGGACCACTACAATGAGCAGTTCTTC. Amino acids: CARSLESSGRDHYNEQFF.

V and J are TRBV14 and TRBJ2-2, with TRBD1 matching 8 bases. Germline CDR1 reads SGHDN; CDR2 reads FVKESK. With V trimmed by 0 bases and J by 2 bases, 5 bases remained unmatched. The CDR3 is 17 residues long. The CDR3 protein is CASSQDLGTGNTGELFF. The CDR3 nucleotides are TGTGCCAGCAGCCAAGATCTGGGGACAGGAAACACCGGGGAGCTGTTTTTT.

The chain uses TRBV5-6 and TRBJ2-1; D remains unclear. Trimming shortened V by 0 bases and J by 6 bases, and 13 bases separated the two germline ends. The CDR3 loop spans 15 amino acids. Per the germline V gene, CDR1 is SGHDT and CDR2 is YYEEEE. In nucleotides, the CDR3 is TGTGCCAGCAGCTTGGATGACATCCAAATCAATGAGCAGTTCTTC. Translation gives CASSLDDIQINEQFF.